Presented here are 7 T cell receptor beta chains from one specimen sequenced in a study of shared clonotypes between healthy human individuals. The protocol was immunoSEQ multiplex PCR, while the TCRdb copy is restricted to in-frame clones and leaves out a portion. Counted here are 2 million to 3 million clones, 90% to 95% occurring once; the ten biggest clones make up more than 0.12%. The specimen sequenced was naive CD4+ T cells sorted from blood. Indicated subset: CD45RA+ positively selected. The receptors come from a man aged 18 to 35 in good health.

This rearrangement joins TRBV5-1 to TRBJ2-2; D unclear. Trimming stripped 3 bases from V and 0 bases from J, with 6 bases between. The V gene's germline CDR1 is SGHRS and CDR2 YFSETQ. The CDR3 totals 14 residues. CDR3 in DNA: TGCGCCAGCAGCTCACAGACGAACACCGGGGAGCTGTTTTTT. Protein sequence: CASSSQTNTGELFF.

The rearrangement joins TRBV5-1 to TRBJ2-3; no definite D call. Trimming pared 4 bases from V and 4 bases from J, leaving 10 bases between. The germline gives CDR1 SGHRS, CDR2 YFSETQ. The CDR3 contains 13 residues. The CDR3 is CASSHVGADTQYF. The CDR3, as DNA: TGCGCCAGCAGCCATGTTGGGGCAGATACGCAGTATTTT.

The DNA of the CDR3 is TGCAGCGCTGGGACAGGAGAATCCGGGGCCAACGTCCTGACTTTC. It encodes CSAGTGESGANVLTF. This chain joins TRBV29-1 and TRBJ2-6; 8 nucleotides agree with TRBD1. This CDR3 contains 15 residues. J gave up 4 bases and V 7 bases, and 9 bases lay outside the gene matches. Germline loops: CDR1 SQVTM, CDR2 ANQGSEA.

Regarding this clone: This CDR3 is also generated by other DNA sequences in the sample. This rearrangement joins TRBV10-3 to TRBJ2-7; D might be TRBD2 (6 bases). The CDR3 spans 12 residues. V was pared by 8 bases and J by 2 bases, with 10 bases between. CDR1 and CDR2 (germline): ENHRY, SYGVKD. CDR3 DNA: TGTGCCATCGGCGGAGGGCCCTACGAGCAGTACTTC. Translated, it gives CAIGGGPYEQYF.

With regard to this clone: Within the sample, other DNA sequences also encode this same CDR3. The V gene is TRBV5-4, the J gene TRBJ2-5; D might be TRBD2 (6 bases). V lost 0 bases and J 2 bases, leaving 8 bases between the germline ends. Germline CDR1 is SGHNT and CDR2 is YYREEE (reference sequence). The CDR3 loop spans 14 amino acids. DNA for the CDR3: TGTGCCAGCAGCTTGGCAGGGAGGCAAGAGACCCAGTACTTC. Translated: CASSLAGRQETQYF.

The chain has TRBV7-9 and TRBJ2-1, with 9 bases matching TRBD2. The CDR3 sequence is 15 residues long. The trim removed 0 bases at V and 5 bases at J, leaving 2 bases unmatched. Germline V gene sequence: CDR1 SEHNR, CDR2 FQNEAQ (reference sequence). The CDR3 sequence: CASSLAASGNNEQFF. The CDR3 nucleotides read TGTGCCAGCAGCTTAGCGGCTAGCGGGAACAATGAGCAGTTCTTC. Drawing the rest from reference TRBV7-9 and TRBJ2-1, the complete variable domain is DTGVSQNPRHKITKRGQNVTFRCDPISEHNRLYWYRQTLGQGPEFLTYFQNEAQLEKSRLLSDRFSAERPKGSFSTLEIQRTEQGDSAMYLCASSLAASGNNEQFFGPGTRLTVL.

This clone was counted a single time. Within the sample, other DNA sequences also encode this same CDR3. The chain has TRBV30 and TRBJ2-3, with TRBD2 matching 13 bases. CDR3 length: 17 amino acids. The trim removed 3 bases at V and 3 bases at J, leaving 9 bases unmatched. Germline V lookup: CDR1 GTSNPN, CDR2 SVGIG (reference sequence). The CDR3 loop reads CAWSASRTSGSTDTQYF. The CDR3 nucleotides are TGTGCCTGGAGCGCATCCCGGACTAGCGGGAGTACAGATACGCAGTATTTT.